This T cell receptor (beta chain) was profiled in a study of a mutant IDH1 vaccine in newly diagnosed glioma. Study background: Initiation of the vaccine course occurred 4-6 weeks after radiotherapy alone, or alongside temozolomide cycles. Treated patients, averaging roughly 40 years, were about 60% male and around 40% female. V12 corresponded to week 35 and V13 to week 47.

Trimming left V 0 bases short and J 14 bases short, with 11 bases between. CDR1 MGHRA and CDR2 YSYEKL come from the germline V gene. The CDR3 sequence is 12 residues long. The time point: week 35, safety follow-up. Doses of 300 ug of mutant IDH1 20-mer peptide were given with topical imiquimod. General study points: Alterations occurring in top peripheral T cell clonotypes seemed unrelated to pseudoprogression.

Profiling relied on immunoSEQ multiplex PCR, and the TCRdb table lists in-frame clones only, not all of them. The sample contains approximately 31,000 clones, roughly 80% of which appear only once. This clone was counted once. The target antigen is unknown. The sequencing used PBMCs, collected from a glioma patient whose treatment included an IDH1 peptide vaccine. This TCR came from a woman under 30 with glioma. The chain carries TRBV4-1 and TRBJ2-1; D unresolved. The CDR3 sequence is CASSQETPRKFF. CDR3 coding DNA: TGCGCCAGCAGCCAAGAGACCCCAAGGAAGTTCTTC.